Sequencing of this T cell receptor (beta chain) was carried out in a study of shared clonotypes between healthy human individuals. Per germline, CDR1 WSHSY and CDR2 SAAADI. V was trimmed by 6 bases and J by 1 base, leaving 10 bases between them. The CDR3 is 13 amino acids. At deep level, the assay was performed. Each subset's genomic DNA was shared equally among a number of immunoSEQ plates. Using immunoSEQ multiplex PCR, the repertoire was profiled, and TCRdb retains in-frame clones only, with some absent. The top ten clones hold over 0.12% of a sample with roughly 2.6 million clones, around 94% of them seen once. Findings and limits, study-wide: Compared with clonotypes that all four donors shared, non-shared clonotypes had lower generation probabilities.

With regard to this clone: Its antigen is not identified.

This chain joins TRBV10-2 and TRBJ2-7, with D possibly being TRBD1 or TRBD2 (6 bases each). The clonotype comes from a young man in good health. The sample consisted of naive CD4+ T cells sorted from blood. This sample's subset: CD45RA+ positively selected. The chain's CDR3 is CASRGGPSYEQYF. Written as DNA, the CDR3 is TGCGCCAGCAGGGGGGGCCCATCCTACGAGCAGTACTTC.